These 5 T cell receptor beta chains share one sample of origin, sequenced in a study of beta chain features in type 1 diabetes. cDNA synthesis used the whole RNA isolate, giving expressed TCRB sequences. The protocol was immunoSEQ multiplex PCR, while the TCRdb copy is restricted to in-frame clones and leaves out a portion. This table holds about 24,000 clones, more than 60% found once. The sequencing sample was made of Tregs from blood. All receptors derive from a woman aged 40 to 50 in good health.

The V gene is TRBV19, the J gene TRBJ2-2, with TRBD1 matching over 10 bases. This CDR3 is built from 16 residues. In germline, CDR1 is LNHDA, CDR2 SQIVND (reference sequence). V shed 4 bases and J 4 bases; nucleotides not matched to a gene: 6. The CDR3 DNA sequence: TGTGCCAGTAGTAAAACCGGGACAGGGGTCACCGGGGAGCTGTTTTTT. Translated: CASSKTGTGVTGELFF.

The V call is TRBV25-1, the J call TRBJ2-5; 8 bases are a match to TRBD1. Trimming cost V 4 bases and J 4 bases; bases outside gene matches: 8. Looked up from germline, CDR1 is MGHDK and CDR2 is SYGVNS. The CDR3 extends over 15 amino acids. As DNA, the CDR3 is TGTGCCAGCAGTGCCCGGACAGGGATTTTAGAGACCCAGTACTTC. It translates to CASSARTGILETQYF.

The J gene is TRBJ2-5, the V gene TRBV6-5; D gene uncertain. This CDR3 is 14 amino acids long. The V end lost 3 bases, the J end lost 4 bases, and 12 bases lay between the germline ends. The germline gives CDR1 MNHEY, CDR2 SVGAGI. The CDR3 DNA sequence: TGTGCCAGCAGTTATTCCTTCGGTCGAGAGACCCAGTACTTC. This translates into CASSYSFGRETQYF.

The chain uses TRBV7-2 and TRBJ1-3; perhaps TRBD1 as D (5 bases). CDR3 length equals 16 residues. Germline V gene lookup returns CDR1 SGHTA and CDR2 FQGNSA. V was cut by 1 base and J by 0 bases, with 10 bases left in between. CDR3 DNA sequence: TGTGCCAGCAGCTTAGGGGGGGGGAGCTCTGGAAACACCATATATTTT. It codes for CASSLGGGSSGNTIYF.

This clone showed up just a few times. The chain recombines TRBV5-1 with TRBJ1-1; D is unclear. CDR3 length: 15 amino acids. With 0 bases removed from V and 5 bases from J, the gap between germline ends came to 14 bases. CDR1 is SGHRS, CDR2 YFSETQ, per germline. The CDR3 sequence: CASSLVGGRGTEAFF. As DNA, the CDR3 is TGCGCCAGCAGCTTGGTGGGAGGACGGGGTACTGAAGCTTTCTTT.